The clone carrying this T cell receptor (beta chain) was recorded a few times. The target antigen is unknown. This sample's TCRbeta library carried unique molecular identifier barcodes. Using its own MiXCR run on the PCR reads, TCRdb lists one record per CDR3 protein. The sample has fewer than 700,000 distinct CDR3 sequences, approximately 13% seen once. These data belong to a study of T-cell reconstitution after alpha-beta-depleted transplantation in children. Notes on the study in general: Reportedly, alpha-beta T cells present about two months post-transplant originated from several hundred expanded clones of graft origin. Surviving thymic progenitors and recipient T cells were the source of high TCRbeta diversity at day 60 in some patients. Hyperexpanded clones declined; after one year, newly produced T cells mostly supplied diversity.

Trimming removed 6 bases from V and 4 bases from J; junction bases left unmatched: 8. The CDR3 runs to 17 residues. Germline CDR1 MNHEY, CDR2 SVGEGT. The source material was PBMCs, mostly from graft donor cells, sampled 360 days after TCRalphabeta/CD19-depleted stem cell transplant. The clonotype originates from a male patient between 10 and 17 years old who had a stem cell transplant for acute myeloid leukemia, so the T cells may come from the graft donor. This chain connects TRBV6-2 or TRBV6-3 to TRBJ2-3; 15 positions agree with TRBD2. The CDR3 reads CASRSGLAGGRADTQYF. For the CDR3, the DNA is TGTGCCAGCAGGTCCGGACTAGCGGGAGGGCGAGCAGATACGCAGTATTTT.